This TCR beta chain was identified in a study of blood T cell repertoires in COVID-19. Method: immunoSEQ multiplex PCR; TCRdb's copy keeps in-frame clones and lacks some. The table records about 120,000 clones, 65% to 85% of them present only once. This CDR3 has 19 amino acids. Germline V lookup: CDR1 KGHDR, CDR2 SFDVKD. The V gene lost 4 bases and the J gene lost 4 bases, with 27 bases spanning the gap. The rearrangement uses TRBV24-1 and TRBJ1-2; D is ambiguous. The TCR comes from a woman aged 30 to 39 who had recovered from COVID-19. The sample consisted of PBMCs or T cells enriched from blood (not recorded which). CDR3 protein: CATSDRPATTKGKIYGYTF. CDR3 in DNA: TGTGCCACCAGTGACCGCCCCGCCACCACTAAAGGTAAAATCTATGGCTACACCTTC.